Listed below are T cell receptor beta chains from one sample, sequenced in a study of Graves' ophthalmopathy and Graves' hyperthyroidism. MiXCR was run by TCRdb on the multiplex PCR reads, yielding one entry per CDR3 protein. This sample has around 1.1 million distinct CDR3 sequences, with 35% to 45% found just once. What was sequenced was peripheral blood or thyroid tissue (not recorded which). The receptor set was obtained from an adult man with Graves' hyperthyroidism. Both conserved end residues are part of each CDR3. The D gene is left open where the match is weak. Clone size is not always given. Where it is, it says once, few, many or a class for expanded clones.

>-|17|-|TRBV6-5|TRBJ1-4
TGTGCCAGCAGTTACTTAAAACAGGGTCTGGCTAATGAAAAACTGTTTTTT
CASSYLKQGLANEKLFF
>-|15|-|TRBV7-7|TRBJ2-7
TGTGCCAGCTCACCAGGGAACAGTCAGTCCTACGAGCAGTACTTC
CASSPGNSQSYEQYF
>-|12|many|TRBV20-1|TRBJ2-7
TGCAGTGCTCCAGTTATCTCCTACGAGCAGTACTTC
CSAPVISYEQYF
>-|17|-|TRBV2|TRBJ1-1
TGTGCCAGCAGTGAGACTTCCAGGGTATCTGGGGACACTGAAGCTTTCTTT
CASSETSRVSGDTEAFF
>-|16|-|TRBV20-1|TRBJ2-5
TGCAGTGCCGCGGGACGGCCCGGAGGAGGCAATCAGCCCCAGTACTTC
CSAAGRPGGGNQPQYF
>TRBD1|15|-|TRBV20-1|TRBJ1-1
TGCAGTGCTACGGACAGGACGGGAATGAACACTGAAGCTTTCTTT
CSATDRTGMNTEAFF
>TRBD2|16|-|TRBV2|TRBJ2-2
TGTGTCAGCGGGACTAGCGGGGGGGCCATGACCGGGGAGCTGTTTTTT
CVSGTSGGAMTGELFF
>-|16|many|TRBV20-1|TRBJ1-6
TGCAGTGCTAGAGATTGGAGGAGCTCCTATAATTCACCCCTCCACTTT
CSARDWRSSYNSPLHF
>-|12|many|TRBV5-1|TRBJ1-2
TGTGCCAGCAGCTTAGGGCGCGAGGGCTACACCTTC
CASSLGREGYTF
>-|13|-|TRBV10-3|TRBJ2-7
TGTGCCATCAAGGGAGGCGCCTCCTACGAGCAGTACTTC
CAIKGGASYEQYF
>-|14|-|TRBV30|TRBJ1-3
TGTGCCTGGAGTGCTCCGCGGCCTGGAAACACCATATATTTT
CAWSAPRPGNTIYF